The table lists the clone carrying this T cell receptor beta chain with a few counts. What it binds is not known. CD4+ T cells specific for antigen were expanded with viral peptide pools by the ViraFEST assay before sequencing. CD4+ T cell isolation took place after 10 days of culture. The vaccine recipients had no prior SARS-CoV-2 infection, with negative nucleocapsid antibodies. With approximately 9.8 ug/ml peptides and 7.5 to 10 IU/ml IL-2, a few million PBMC per well were cultured. Replacing half the medium with IL-2 medium was done on days 3 and 7. This sample was taken from a study of vaccination effects on CD4 cells after COVID-19. Study conclusions and caveats: In the late period after vaccination, infection- and vaccine-induced clones contracted markedly. Cross-reaction with common cold coronaviruses was seen in only 1 of 255 vaccine-induced clones from healthy vaccinees.

Germline V gene sequence: CDR1 SGDLS, CDR2 YYNGEE. The germline V and J ends were trimmed by 3 bases and 4 bases, with 13 bases remaining between them. CDR3 length equals 15 residues. TCRdb keeps only in-frame clones here, not all; method: immunoSEQ multiplex PCR. The table has approximately 40,000 clones, roughly 70% seen once. Sequenced here: CD4+ T cells from PBMCs cultured with SARS-CoV-2 spike peptides, sampled before COVID-19 vaccination. The chain recombines TRBV9 with TRBJ2-2; tentatively, D is TRBD1 (6 bases). The receptor was isolated from a human donor who received a COVID-19 vaccine. The CDR3 DNA reads as TGTGCCAGCAGCGCAACCGGACAGCTCACCGGGGAGCTGTTTTTT. Translation gives CASSATGQLTGELFF.